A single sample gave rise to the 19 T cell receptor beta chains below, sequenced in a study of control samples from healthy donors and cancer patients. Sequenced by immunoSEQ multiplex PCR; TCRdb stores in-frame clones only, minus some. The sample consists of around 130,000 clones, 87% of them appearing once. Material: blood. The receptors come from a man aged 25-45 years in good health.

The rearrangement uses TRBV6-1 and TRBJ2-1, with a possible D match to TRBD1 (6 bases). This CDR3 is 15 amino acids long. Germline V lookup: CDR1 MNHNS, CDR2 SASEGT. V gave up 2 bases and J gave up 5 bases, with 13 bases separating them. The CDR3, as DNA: TGTGCCAGCAGTGAATATCCAGGGGCAGACAATGAGCAGTTCTTC. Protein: CASSEYPGADNEQFF.

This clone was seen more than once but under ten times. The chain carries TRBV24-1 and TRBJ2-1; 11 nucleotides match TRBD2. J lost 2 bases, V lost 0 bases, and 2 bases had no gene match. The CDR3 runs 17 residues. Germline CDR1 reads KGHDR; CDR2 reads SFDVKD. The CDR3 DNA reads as TGTGCCACCAGTGATTTGAATAGCGGGGGGGCCTACAATGAGCAGTTCTTC. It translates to CATSDLNSGGAYNEQFF.

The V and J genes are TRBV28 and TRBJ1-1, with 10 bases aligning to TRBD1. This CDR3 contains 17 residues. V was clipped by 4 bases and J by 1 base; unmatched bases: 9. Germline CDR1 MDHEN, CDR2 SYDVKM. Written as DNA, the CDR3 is TGTGCCAGCAGTTACGCCCTTGGGACAGGGGAGAACACTGAAGCTTTCTTT. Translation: CASSYALGTGENTEAFF.

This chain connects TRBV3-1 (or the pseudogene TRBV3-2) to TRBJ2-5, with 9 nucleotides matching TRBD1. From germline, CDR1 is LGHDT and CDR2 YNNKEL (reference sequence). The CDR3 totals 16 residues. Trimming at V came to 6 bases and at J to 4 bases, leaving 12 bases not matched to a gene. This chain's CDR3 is CASRGTGSISGETQYF. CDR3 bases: TGTGCCAGCAGAGGGACAGGGTCGATTTCGGGAGAGACCCAGTACTTC.

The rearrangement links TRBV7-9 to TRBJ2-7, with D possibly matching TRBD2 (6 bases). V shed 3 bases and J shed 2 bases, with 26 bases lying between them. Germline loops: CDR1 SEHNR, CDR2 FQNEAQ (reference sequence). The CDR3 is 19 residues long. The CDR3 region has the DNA TGTGCCAGCAGCTTTATGCTCCGGGACTCCGAGGGTAGCCCCTACGAGCAGTACTTC. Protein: CASSFMLRDSEGSPYEQYF. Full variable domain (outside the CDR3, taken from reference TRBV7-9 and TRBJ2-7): DTGVSQNPRHKITKRGQNVTFRCDPISEHNRLYWYRQTLGQGPEFLTYFQNEAQLEKSRLLSDRFSAERPKGSFSTLEIQRTEQGDSAMYLCASSFMLRDSEGSPYEQYFGPGTRLTVT.

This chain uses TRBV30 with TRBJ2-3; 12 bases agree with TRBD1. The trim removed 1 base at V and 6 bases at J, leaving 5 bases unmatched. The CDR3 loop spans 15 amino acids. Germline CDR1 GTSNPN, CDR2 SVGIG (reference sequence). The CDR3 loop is CAWSAGTGGLDTQYF. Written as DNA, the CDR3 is TGTGCCTGGAGTGCGGGGACAGGGGGCTTGGATACGCAGTATTTT.

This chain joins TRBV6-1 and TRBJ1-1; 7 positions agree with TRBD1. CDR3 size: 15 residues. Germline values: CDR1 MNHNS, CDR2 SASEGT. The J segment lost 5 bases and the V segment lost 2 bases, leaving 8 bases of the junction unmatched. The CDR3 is CASSELAGGSTEAFF. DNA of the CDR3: TGTGCCAGCAGTGAACTCGCAGGGGGTTCGACTGAAGCTTTCTTT.

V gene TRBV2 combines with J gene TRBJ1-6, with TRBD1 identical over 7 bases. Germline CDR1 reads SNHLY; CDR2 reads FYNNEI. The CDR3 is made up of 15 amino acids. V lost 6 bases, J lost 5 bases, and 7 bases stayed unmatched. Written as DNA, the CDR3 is TGTGCCAGCAGGTACGACAGGGCTCATAATTCACCCCTCCACTTT. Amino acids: CASRYDRAHNSPLHF.

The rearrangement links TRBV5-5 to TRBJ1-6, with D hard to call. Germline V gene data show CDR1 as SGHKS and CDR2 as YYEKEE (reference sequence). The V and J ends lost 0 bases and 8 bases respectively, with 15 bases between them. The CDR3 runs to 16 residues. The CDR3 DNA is TGTGCCAGCAGCTTGGGATTCGACCGGGGAGATTCACCCCTCCACTTT. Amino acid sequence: CASSLGFDRGDSPLHF.

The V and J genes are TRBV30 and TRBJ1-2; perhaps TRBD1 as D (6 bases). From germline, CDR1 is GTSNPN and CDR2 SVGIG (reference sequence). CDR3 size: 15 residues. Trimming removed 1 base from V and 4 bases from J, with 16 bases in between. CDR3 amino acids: CAWSEQGGVSYGYTF. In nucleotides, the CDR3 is TGTGCCTGGAGTGAACAGGGTGGGGTTAGCTATGGCTACACCTTC.

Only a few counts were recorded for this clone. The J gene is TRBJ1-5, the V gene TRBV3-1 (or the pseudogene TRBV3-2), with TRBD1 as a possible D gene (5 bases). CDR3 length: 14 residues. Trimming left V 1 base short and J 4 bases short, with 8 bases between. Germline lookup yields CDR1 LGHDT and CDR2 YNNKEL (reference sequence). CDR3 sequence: CASSQVQGNQPQHF. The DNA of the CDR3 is TGTGCCAGCAGCCAAGTCCAGGGTAATCAGCCCCAGCATTTT.

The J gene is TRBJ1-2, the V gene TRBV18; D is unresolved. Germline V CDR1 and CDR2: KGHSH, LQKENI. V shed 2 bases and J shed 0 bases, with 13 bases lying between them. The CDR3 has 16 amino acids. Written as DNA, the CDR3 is TGTGCCAGCTCACCAAGGGTCCAGCCTACTAACTATGGCTACACCTTC. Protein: CASSPRVQPTNYGYTF.

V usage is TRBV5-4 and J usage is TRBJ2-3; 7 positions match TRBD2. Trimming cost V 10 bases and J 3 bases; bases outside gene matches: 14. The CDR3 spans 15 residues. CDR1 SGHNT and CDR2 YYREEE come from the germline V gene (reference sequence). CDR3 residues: CAESWGGTATDTQYF. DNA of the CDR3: TGTGCCGAATCGTGGGGGGGGACCGCTACAGATACGCAGTATTTT.

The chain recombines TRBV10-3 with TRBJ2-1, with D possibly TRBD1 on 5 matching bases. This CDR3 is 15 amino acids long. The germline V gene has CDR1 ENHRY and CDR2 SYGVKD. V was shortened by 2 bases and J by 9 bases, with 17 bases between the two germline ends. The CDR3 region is CAISEAQGRLGEQFF. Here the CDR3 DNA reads TGTGCCATCAGTGAGGCTCAGGGCCGACTTGGTGAGCAGTTCTTC.

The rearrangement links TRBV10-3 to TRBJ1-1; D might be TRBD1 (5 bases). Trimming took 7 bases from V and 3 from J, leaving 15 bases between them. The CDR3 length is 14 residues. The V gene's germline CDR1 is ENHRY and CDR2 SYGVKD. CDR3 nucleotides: TGTGCCATCATGCTGGGTCAGGGAGACACTGAAGCTTTCTTT. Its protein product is CAIMLGQGDTEAFF.

CDR3 sequence (DNA): TGTGCCAGCAGCCCAGTGGGACAGGAGGAAAGTACGCAGTATTTT. Amino acids: CASSPVGQEESTQYF. V usage is TRBV7-2 and J usage is TRBJ2-3, with 8 bases lining up with TRBD1. CDR3 length: 15 residues. Germline values: CDR1 SGHTA, CDR2 FQGNSA. J was trimmed by 8 bases and V by 5 bases; bases with no gene match: 12.

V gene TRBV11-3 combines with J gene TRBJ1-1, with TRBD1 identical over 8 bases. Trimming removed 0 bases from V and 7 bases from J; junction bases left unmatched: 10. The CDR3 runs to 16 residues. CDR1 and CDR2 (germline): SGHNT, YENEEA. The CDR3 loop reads CASSLDSTGATFEAFF. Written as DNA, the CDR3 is TGTGCCAGCAGCTTAGATTCGACAGGGGCGACTTTTGAAGCTTTCTTT.

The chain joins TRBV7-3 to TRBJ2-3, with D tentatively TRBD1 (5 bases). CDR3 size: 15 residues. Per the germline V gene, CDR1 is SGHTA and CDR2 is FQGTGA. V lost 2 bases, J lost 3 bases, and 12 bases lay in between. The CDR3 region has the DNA TGTGCCAGCAGCTTATCAGGGATGGGGACAGATACGCAGTATTTT. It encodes CASSLSGMGTDTQYF.

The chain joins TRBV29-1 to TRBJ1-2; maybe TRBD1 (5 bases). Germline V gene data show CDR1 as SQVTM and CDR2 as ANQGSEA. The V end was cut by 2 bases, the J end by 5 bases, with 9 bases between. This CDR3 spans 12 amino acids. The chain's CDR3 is CSVENRQYGYTF. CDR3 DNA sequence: TGCAGCGTTGAAAACAGACAGTATGGCTACACCTTC.